This T cell receptor (beta chain) appears in the sequencing data of a study of blood T cell repertoires in COVID-19. The overall study: Collection of acute and convalescent COVID-19 samples took place in the United States, Italy and Spain. Sources were T cells, B-cell-depleted T cells, or PBMCs; the material itself was cDNA or gDNA.

V dropped 2 bases and J dropped 5; count of bases not matched to a gene: 4. CDR1 MRHNA and CDR2 SNTAGT come from the germline V gene. The CDR3 is 14 amino acids. Authors' processing steps: Cell counts per sample came from amplifying reference gene primers. Assay used: immunoSEQ multiplex PCR; TCRdb lists only in-frame clones, some missing. V, J and clone size were drawn from that table, and D and trimming were deduced from the DNA. The sample lists around 130,000 clones; 80% were seen once. The sequence came from a man aged 65 to 79 with acute or convalescent COVID-19. V gene TRBV6-4 combines with J gene TRBJ1-2, with 8 positions matching TRBD1. Sequencing was carried out using peripheral blood. The CDR3 DNA reads as TGTGCCAGCAGTGACACGAACAGGGGGTATGGCTACACCTTC. This encodes CASSDTNRGYGYTF.